These 7 T cell receptor beta chains originate from one sample sequenced in a study of blood T cell repertoires in COVID-19. Profiled with immunoSEQ multiplex PCR; TCRdb holds only in-frame clones, not every one. The sample shows about 210,000 clones, about 86% of them seen only once. Material for sequencing was peripheral blood. Receptors originate from a man aged 55 to 70 who had recovered from COVID-19.

The V and J genes are TRBV7-9 and TRBJ2-5; D not certain. Germline V lookup: CDR1 SEHNR, CDR2 FQNEAQ (reference sequence). The V and J ends lost 0 bases and 3 bases respectively, with 5 bases between them. There are 13 residues in the CDR3. CDR3 residues: CASSLAAEETQYF. CDR3 DNA sequence: TGTGCCAGCAGCTTAGCTGCAGAAGAGACCCAGTACTTC.

V gene TRBV29-1 combines with J gene TRBJ2-7; 12 bases line up with TRBD1. The trim removed 3 bases at V and 7 bases at J, leaving 4 bases unmatched. The CDR3 totals 13 residues. CDR1 is SQVTM and CDR2 is ANQGSEA in the germline V gene. The CDR3 bases are TGCAGCGTTGAGGGACAGGGGGCGCTTGAGCAGTACTTC. This codes for CSVEGQGALEQYF.

V and J are TRBV7-9 and TRBJ2-2, with a weak D call TRBD2 (6 bases). Trimming shortened V by 7 bases and J by 4 bases, and 16 bases separated the two germline ends. This CDR3 spans 15 amino acids. Germline CDR1 is SEHNR and CDR2 is FQNEAQ (reference sequence). For the CDR3, the DNA is TGTGCCAGCACCAAACCGGGGGTGGCCACCGGGGAGCTGTTTTTT. It codes for CASTKPGVATGELFF.

The gene calls are TRBV18 and TRBJ1-1; no definite D call. CDR3 size: 12 residues. From germline, CDR1 is KGHSH and CDR2 LQKENI. V lost 6 bases to trimming and J lost 3 bases, with 8 bases between them. CDR3 residues: CASSLRDTEAFF. The CDR3 nucleotides are TGTGCCAGCTCCCTTCGGGACACTGAAGCTTTCTTT.

CDR3 in amino acids: CASRPGRGYSPLHF. As DNA, the CDR3 is TGTGCCAGCAGGCCCGGACGGGGATATTCACCCCTCCACTTT. The chain uses TRBV14 and TRBJ1-6; unclear D gene. This CDR3 is built from 14 residues. The V end lost 6 bases, the J end lost 8 bases, and 14 bases lay between the germline ends. In germline, CDR1 is SGHDN, CDR2 FVKESK.

The genes are TRBV7-9 and TRBJ1-3; D uncertain. V was trimmed by 5 bases and J by 2 bases, leaving 13 bases between them. This CDR3 is built from 15 residues. CDR1 SEHNR and CDR2 FQNEAQ come from the germline V gene (reference sequence). For the CDR3, the DNA is TGTGCCAGCAGCCTAATTGCCCTACCTGGAAACACCATATATTTT. Encoded protein: CASSLIALPGNTIYF.

V usage is TRBV12-5 and J usage is TRBJ2-2; 9 bases line up with TRBD1. The CDR3 extends over 13 amino acids. V gave up 6 bases and J gave up 9 bases; unmatched junction bases: 5. Germline V gives CDR1 LGHNT, CDR2 FRNRAP. CDR3 coding DNA: TGTGCTAGTGGAACAGGGGGCGGCCGGGAGCTGTTTTTT. It translates to CASGTGGGRELFF. The whole variable domain, filled in from reference TRBV12-5 and TRBJ2-2, reads DARVTQTPRHKVTEMGQEVTMRCQPILGHNTVFWYRQTMMQGLELLAYFRNRAPLDDSGMPKDRFSAEMPDATLATLKIQPSEPRDSAVYFCASGTGGGRELFFGEGSRLTVL.